One sample yielded the 20 T cell receptor beta chains listed below, sequenced in a study of blood T cell repertoires in COVID-19. Profiled with immunoSEQ multiplex PCR; TCRdb holds only in-frame clones, not every one. There are 140,000 or so clones in the sample; 70% to 85% occur only once, and about 10% lies in the top ten. The sample consisted of peripheral blood. Receptors were obtained from a man between 60 and 70 years old with active or convalescent COVID-19.

The chain recombines TRBV15 with TRBJ2-7; TRBD2 matches at 7 bases. The V and J ends lost 3 bases and 5 bases, in that order; junction bases with no gene match: 13. CDR3 size: 16 residues. The V gene's germline CDR1 is LNHNV and CDR2 YYDKDF (reference sequence). The CDR3: CATSSSRGGSPHEQYV. The CDR3 DNA reads TGTGCCACCAGCAGTTCAAGGGGAGGGAGCCCCCACGAGCAGTACGTC.

The rearrangement links TRBV18 to TRBJ2-1, with a weak D call TRBD2 (6 bases). Trimming shortened V by 3 bases and J by 4 bases, and 16 bases separated the two germline ends. CDR3 length: 16 residues. The germline V gene encodes CDR1 KGHSH and CDR2 LQKENI. The CDR3 spells CASSPPRRAGYNEQFF. In DNA, the CDR3 is TGTGCCAGCTCACCCCCCAGGCGGGCGGGATACAATGAGCAGTTCTTC.

The chain recombines TRBV19 with TRBJ2-5; 8 bases map to TRBD2. The CDR3 has 16 amino acids. CDR1 is LNHDA, CDR2 SQIVND, per germline (reference sequence). The J segment lost 5 bases and the V segment lost 4 bases, leaving 12 bases of the junction unmatched. The CDR3 protein is CASSTGPGGALETQYF. As DNA, the CDR3 is TGTGCCAGTAGTACGGGCCCCGGGGGGGCGTTGGAGACCCAGTACTTC.

The V and J genes are TRBV5-8 and TRBJ2-7, with 7 bases fitting TRBD2. Trimming at V came to 0 bases and at J to 3 bases, leaving 9 bases not matched to a gene. Germline V gene sequence: CDR1 SGHTS, CDR2 YDEGEE. CDR3 size: 16 residues. This chain's CDR3 is CASSLGAGTNLYEQYV. CDR3 bases: TGTGCCAGCAGCTTGGGAGCGGGGACGAACCTCTACGAGCAGTACGTC.

Only one count was recorded for this clone. The chain couples TRBV3-1 (or the pseudogene TRBV3-2) to TRBJ2-2; perhaps TRBD2 as D (6 bases). Germline loops: CDR1 LGHDT, CDR2 YNNKEL (reference sequence). The CDR3 has 16 residues. V dropped 0 bases and J dropped 1 base, with 9 bases sitting between them. Written as DNA, the CDR3 is TGTGCCAGCAGCCAAGATCGAGCGGGGAACACCGGGGAGCTGTTTTTT. It codes for CASSQDRAGNTGELFF.

Only a few counts were recorded for this clone. The genes are TRBV7-2 and TRBJ2-7; 10 bases are a match to TRBD2. The CDR3 is made up of 13 amino acids. The germline V gene encodes CDR1 SGHTA and CDR2 FQGNSA. The V segment lost 8 bases and the J segment 6 bases; nucleotides outside the gene matches: 7. This CDR3 reads CASASGRAGEQYV. The CDR3 coding sequence is TGTGCCAGCGCCAGCGGGAGGGCAGGCGAGCAGTACGTC.

The chain couples TRBV27 to TRBJ1-5; the D gene is possibly TRBD1 (6 bases). Trimming shortened V by 5 bases and J by 1 base, and 9 bases separated the two germline ends. This CDR3 has 14 residues. Germline-derived CDR1 and CDR2 are MNHEY and SMNVEV (reference sequence). CDR3 in amino acids: CASSEQGSNQPQHF. The CDR3, as DNA: TGTGCCAGCAGTGAACAGGGAAGCAATCAGCCCCAGCATTTT.

The rearrangement joins TRBV6-2 or TRBV6-3 to TRBJ2-3; TRBD1 aligns across 8 bases. This CDR3 is 17 amino acids long. V lost 5 bases and J lost 1; bases outside the gene matches: 11. CDR1 is MNHEY, CDR2 SVGEGT, per germline. CDR3 sequence: CASSLLPSGQGTDTQYF. DNA for the CDR3: TGTGCCAGCAGTCTGTTACCCTCGGGACAGGGCACAGATACGCAGTATTTT.

The chain links TRBV7-9 to TRBJ2-2, with D possibly TRBD2 on 6 matching bases. V was trimmed by 5 bases and J by 0 bases, leaving 13 bases between them. This CDR3 contains 16 residues. The V gene's germline CDR1 is SEHNR and CDR2 FQNEAQ (reference sequence). The CDR3 sequence: CASSGLWAANTGELFF. The CDR3 region has the DNA TGTGCCAGCAGCGGACTATGGGCTGCGAACACCGGGGAGCTGTTTTTT.

The chain recombines TRBV2 with TRBJ1-5; perhaps TRBD1 as D (6 bases). Germline assignment: CDR1 SNHLY and CDR2 FYNNEI. The ends were cut back, 2 bases at V and 4 bases at J, with 12 bases in the middle. The CDR3 spans 15 residues. The CDR3: CASSEMGQGNQPQHF. CDR3 DNA sequence: TGTGCCAGCAGTGAAATGGGGCAGGGGAATCAGCCCCAGCATTTT.

The chain carries TRBV7-6 and TRBJ2-3; no definite D call. Trimming took 2 bases from V and 2 from J, leaving 14 bases between them. Germline CDR1 SGHVS, CDR2 FNYEAQ. The CDR3 runs to 16 residues. Here the CDR3 reads CASSLISAAFTDTQYF. In nucleotides, the CDR3 is TGTGCCAGCAGCTTAATTAGTGCTGCGTTCACAGATACGCAGTATTTT.

The chain couples TRBV4-1 to TRBJ2-1; 9 nucleotides match TRBD2. Per the germline V gene, CDR1 is MGHRA and CDR2 is YSYEKL. V was pared by 0 bases and J by 8 bases, with 11 bases of the junction left unmatched. The CDR3 is made up of 17 amino acids. Here the CDR3 DNA reads TGCGCCAGCAGCCAAGATCGGGGCCAGCGGGGGGTATATGAGCAGTTCTTC. Translating gives CASSQDRGQRGVYEQFF.

The chain joins TRBV7-6 to TRBJ2-6; D not resolved. Trimming took 5 bases from V and 1 from J, leaving 9 bases between them. The CDR3 consists of 15 residues. The V gene's germline CDR1 is SGHVS and CDR2 FNYEAQ. The CDR3 DNA follows: TGTGCCAGCAGCACCAGTCTTTCTGGGGCCAACGTCCTGACTTTC. Its translation: CASSTSLSGANVLTF.

This clone was observed a few times. CDR3 amino acids: CASSFPGTGGNGYTF. The CDR3, as DNA: TGTGCCAGCAGCTTCCCCGGGACAGGGGGAAATGGCTACACCTTC. This chain joins TRBV5-4 and TRBJ1-2; the match to TRBD1 covers 11 bases. The V gene's germline CDR1 is SGHNT and CDR2 YYREEE (reference sequence). The CDR3 is 15 amino acids. J lost 6 bases, V lost 2 bases, and 6 bases had no gene match.

The gene calls are TRBV29-1 and TRBJ1-5; D possibly corresponds to TRBD1 (6 bases). The V gene lost 5 bases and the J gene lost 4 bases, with 12 bases spanning the gap. Germline lookup yields CDR1 SQVTM and CDR2 ANQGSEA. This CDR3 is built from 13 residues. The CDR3 protein is CSVKGGGNQPQHF. In nucleotides, the CDR3 is TGCAGCGTTAAGGGGGGGGGAAATCAGCCCCAGCATTTT.

The chain links TRBV3-1 (or the pseudogene TRBV3-2) to TRBJ1-1; D unresolved. CDR1 is LGHDT, CDR2 YNNKEL, per germline (reference sequence). There are 12 residues in the CDR3. V lost 1 base and J 5 bases, leaving 5 bases between the germline ends. The CDR3: CASSQVVTEAFF. DNA for the CDR3: TGTGCCAGCAGCCAAGTCGTAACTGAAGCTTTCTTT.

The CDR3 region has the DNA TGTGCCAGCAGCGCCGAGATATCACCCCTCCACTTT. This gives the protein CASSAEISPLHF. This chain joins TRBV9 and TRBJ1-6; D is ambiguous. Deletions cut 3 bases from V and 10 bases from J, with 8 bases between. The germline CDR1 and CDR2 sequences are SGDLS and YYNGEE. CDR3 length equals 12 residues.

The gene calls are TRBV7-2 and TRBJ2-1; D is undetermined. This CDR3 comprises 14 residues. V lost 5 bases and J lost 2, with 10 bases in between. Germline loops: CDR1 SGHTA, CDR2 FQGNSA. The CDR3 spells CASSASVPYNEQFF. In DNA, the CDR3 is TGTGCCAGCAGCGCCTCAGTCCCCTACAATGAGCAGTTCTTC.

In this sample, this clone turned up once. V is TRBV7-9 and J is TRBJ2-2; D ambiguous. Germline CDR1 reads SEHNR; CDR2 reads FQNEAQ (reference sequence). The CDR3 contains 15 residues. V was trimmed by 0 bases and J by 4 bases, leaving 9 bases between them. DNA of the CDR3: TGTGCCAGCAGCTTAGCGGTAGGAGTCACCGGGGAGCTGTTTTTT. Its protein is CASSLAVGVTGELFF.

The rearrangement joins TRBV28 to TRBJ1-1; 11 nucleotides match TRBD1. The germline CDR1 and CDR2 sequences are MDHEN and SYDVKM. The CDR3 spans 15 residues. The J segment lost 4 bases and the V segment lost 5 bases, leaving 6 bases of the junction unmatched. The DNA for the CDR3 is TGTGCCAGCAGTCCCGGACAGGGGGCGAGCACTGAAGCTTTCTTT. As protein: CASSPGQGASTEAFF. The whole variable domain, remainder taken from reference TRBV28 and TRBJ1-1, is DVKVTQSSRYLVKRTGEKVFLECVQDMDHENMFWYRQDPGLGLRLIYFSYDVKMKEKGDIPEGYSVSREKKERFSLILESASTNQTSMYLCASSPGQGASTEAFFGQGTRLTVV.